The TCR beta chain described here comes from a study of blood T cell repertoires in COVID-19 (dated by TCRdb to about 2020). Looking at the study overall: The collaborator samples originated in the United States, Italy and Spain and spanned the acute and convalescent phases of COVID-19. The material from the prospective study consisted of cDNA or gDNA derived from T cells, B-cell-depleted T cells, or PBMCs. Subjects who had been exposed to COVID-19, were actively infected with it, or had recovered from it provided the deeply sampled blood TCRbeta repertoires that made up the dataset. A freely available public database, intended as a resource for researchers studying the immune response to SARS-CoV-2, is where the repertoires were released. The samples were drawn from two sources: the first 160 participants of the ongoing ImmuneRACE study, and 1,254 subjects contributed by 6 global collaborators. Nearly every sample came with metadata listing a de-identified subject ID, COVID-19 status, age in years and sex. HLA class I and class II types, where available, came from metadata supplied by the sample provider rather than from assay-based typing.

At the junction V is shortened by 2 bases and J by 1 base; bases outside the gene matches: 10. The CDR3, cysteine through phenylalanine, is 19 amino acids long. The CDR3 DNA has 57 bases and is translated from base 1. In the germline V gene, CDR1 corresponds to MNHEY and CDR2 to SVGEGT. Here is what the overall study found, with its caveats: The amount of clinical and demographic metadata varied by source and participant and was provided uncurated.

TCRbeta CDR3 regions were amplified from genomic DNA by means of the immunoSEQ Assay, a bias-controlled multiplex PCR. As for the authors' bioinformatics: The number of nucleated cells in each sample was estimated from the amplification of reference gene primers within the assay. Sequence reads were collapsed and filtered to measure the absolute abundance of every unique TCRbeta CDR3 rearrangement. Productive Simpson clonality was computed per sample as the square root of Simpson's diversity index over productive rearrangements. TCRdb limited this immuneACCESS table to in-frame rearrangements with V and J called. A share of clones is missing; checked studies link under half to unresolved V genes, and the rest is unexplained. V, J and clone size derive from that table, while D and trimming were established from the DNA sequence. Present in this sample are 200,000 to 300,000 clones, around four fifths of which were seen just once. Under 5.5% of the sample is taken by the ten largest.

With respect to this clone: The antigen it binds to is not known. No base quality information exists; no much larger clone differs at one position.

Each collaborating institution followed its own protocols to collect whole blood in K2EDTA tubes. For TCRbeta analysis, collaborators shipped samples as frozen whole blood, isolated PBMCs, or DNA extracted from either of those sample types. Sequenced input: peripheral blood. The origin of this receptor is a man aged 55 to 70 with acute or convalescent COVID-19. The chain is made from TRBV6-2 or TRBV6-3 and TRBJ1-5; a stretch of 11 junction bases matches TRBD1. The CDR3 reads CASSYRPGQGGRSNQPQHF. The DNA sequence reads TGTGCCAGCAGTTACCGCCCGGGACAGGGGGGGCGAAGCAATCAGCCCCAGCATTTT.